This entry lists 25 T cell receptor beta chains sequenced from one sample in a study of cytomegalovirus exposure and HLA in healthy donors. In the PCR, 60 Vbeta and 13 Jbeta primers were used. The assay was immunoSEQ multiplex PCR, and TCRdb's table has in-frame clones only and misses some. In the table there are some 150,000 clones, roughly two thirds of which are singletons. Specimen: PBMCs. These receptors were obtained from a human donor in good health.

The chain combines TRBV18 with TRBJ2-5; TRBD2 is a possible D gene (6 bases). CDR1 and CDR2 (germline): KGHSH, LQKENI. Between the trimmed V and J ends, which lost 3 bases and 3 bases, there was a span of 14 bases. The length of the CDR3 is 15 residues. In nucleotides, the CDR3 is TGTGCCAGCTCACCCCCCGGGACTGCTAAAGAGACCCAGTACTTC. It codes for CASSPPGTAKETQYF.

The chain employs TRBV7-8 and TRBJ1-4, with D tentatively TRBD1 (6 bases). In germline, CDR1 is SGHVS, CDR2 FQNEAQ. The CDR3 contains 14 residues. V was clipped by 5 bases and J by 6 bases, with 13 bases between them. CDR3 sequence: CASSPRDTDEKLFF. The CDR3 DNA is TGTGCCAGCAGCCCCCGGGACACTGATGAAAAACTGTTTTTT.

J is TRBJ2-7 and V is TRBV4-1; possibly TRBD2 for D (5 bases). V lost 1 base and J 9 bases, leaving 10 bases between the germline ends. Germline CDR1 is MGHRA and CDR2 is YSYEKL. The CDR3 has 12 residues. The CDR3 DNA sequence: TGCGCCAGCAGCCAAGCCGGACTGGTGCAGTACTTC. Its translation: CASSQAGLVQYF.

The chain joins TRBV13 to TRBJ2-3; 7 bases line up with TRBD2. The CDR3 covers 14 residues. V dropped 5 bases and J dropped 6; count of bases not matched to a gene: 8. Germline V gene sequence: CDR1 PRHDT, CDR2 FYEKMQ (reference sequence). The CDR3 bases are TGTGCCAGCAGCCTGGGCGGGAGAGGGGATACGCAGTATTTT. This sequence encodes CASSLGGRGDTQYF.

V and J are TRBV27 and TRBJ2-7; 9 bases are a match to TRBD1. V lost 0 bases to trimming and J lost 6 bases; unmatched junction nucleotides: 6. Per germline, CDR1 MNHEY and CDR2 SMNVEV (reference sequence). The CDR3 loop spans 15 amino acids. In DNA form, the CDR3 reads TGTGCCAGCAGTTTATCGGGGACAGGGAGTAGCGAGCAGTACTTC. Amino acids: CASSLSGTGSSEQYF.

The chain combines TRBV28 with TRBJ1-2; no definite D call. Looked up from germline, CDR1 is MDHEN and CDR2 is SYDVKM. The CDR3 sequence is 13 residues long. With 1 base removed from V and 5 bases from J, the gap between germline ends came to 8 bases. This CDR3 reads CASSLSPAYGYTF. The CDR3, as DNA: TGTGCCAGCAGTTTATCCCCAGCGTATGGCTACACCTTC.

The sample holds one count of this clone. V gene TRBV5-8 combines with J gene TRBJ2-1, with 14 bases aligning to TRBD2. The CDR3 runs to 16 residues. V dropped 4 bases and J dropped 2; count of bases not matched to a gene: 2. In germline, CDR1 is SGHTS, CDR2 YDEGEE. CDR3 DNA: TGTGCCAGCAGCACGACTAGCGGGAGGGCCTACAATGAGCAGTTCTTC. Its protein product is CASSTTSGRAYNEQFF. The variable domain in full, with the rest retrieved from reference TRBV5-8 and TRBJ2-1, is EAGVTQSPTHLIKTRGQQATLRCSPISGHTSVYWYQQALGLGLQFLLWYDEGEERNRGNFPPRFSGRQFPNYSSELNVNALELEDSALYLCASSTTSGRAYNEQFFGPGTRLTVL.

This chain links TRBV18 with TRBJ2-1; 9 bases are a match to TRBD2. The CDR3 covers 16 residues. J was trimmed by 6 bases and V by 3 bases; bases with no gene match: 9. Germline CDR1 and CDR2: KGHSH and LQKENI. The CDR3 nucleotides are TGTGCCAGCTCACCCGATCGCAGCGGGGGGATCAATGAGCAGTTCTTC. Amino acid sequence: CASSPDRSGGINEQFF. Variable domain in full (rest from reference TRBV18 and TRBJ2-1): NAGVMQNPRHLVRRRGQEARLRCSPMKGHSHVYWYRQLPEEGLKFMVYLQKENIIDESGMPKERFSAEFPKEGPSILRIQQVVRGDSAAYFCASSPDRSGGINEQFFGPGTRLTVL.

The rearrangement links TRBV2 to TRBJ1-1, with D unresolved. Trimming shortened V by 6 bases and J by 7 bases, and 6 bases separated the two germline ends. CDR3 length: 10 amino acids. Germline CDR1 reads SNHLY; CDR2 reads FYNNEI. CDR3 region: CASRDCEAFF. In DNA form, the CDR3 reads TGTGCCAGCAGGGACTGTGAAGCTTTCTTT.

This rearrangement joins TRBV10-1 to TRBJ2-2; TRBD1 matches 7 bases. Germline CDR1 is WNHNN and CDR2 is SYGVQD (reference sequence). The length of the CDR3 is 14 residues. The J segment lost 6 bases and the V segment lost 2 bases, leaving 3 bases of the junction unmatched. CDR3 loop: CASSELQGAGELFF. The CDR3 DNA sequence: TGCGCCAGCAGTGAGCTTCAGGGGGCCGGGGAGCTGTTTTTT.

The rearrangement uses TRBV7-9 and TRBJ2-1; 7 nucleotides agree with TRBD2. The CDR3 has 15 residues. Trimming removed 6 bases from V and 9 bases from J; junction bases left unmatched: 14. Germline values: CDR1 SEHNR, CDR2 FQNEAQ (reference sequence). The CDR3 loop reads CASSPKWGGTAEQFF. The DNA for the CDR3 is TGTGCCAGCAGTCCCAAGTGGGGGGGGACGGCTGAGCAGTTCTTC. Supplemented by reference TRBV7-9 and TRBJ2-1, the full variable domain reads DTGVSQNPRHKITKRGQNVTFRCDPISEHNRLYWYRQTLGQGPEFLTYFQNEAQLEKSRLLSDRFSAERPKGSFSTLEIQRTEQGDSAMYLCASSPKWGGTAEQFFGPGTRLTVL.

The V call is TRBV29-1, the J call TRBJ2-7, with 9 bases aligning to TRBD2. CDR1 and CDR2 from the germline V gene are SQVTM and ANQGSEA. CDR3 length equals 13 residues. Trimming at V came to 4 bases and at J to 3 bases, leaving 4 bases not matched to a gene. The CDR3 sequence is CSVGLAESYEQYF. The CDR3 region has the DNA TGCAGCGTTGGACTAGCGGAGAGCTACGAGCAGTACTTC.

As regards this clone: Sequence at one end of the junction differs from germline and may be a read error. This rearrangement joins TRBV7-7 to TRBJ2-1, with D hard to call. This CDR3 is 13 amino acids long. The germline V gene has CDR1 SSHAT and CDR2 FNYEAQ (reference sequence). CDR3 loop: CASSPGRANEQFF. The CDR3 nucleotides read TGTGCTAGCAGCCCAGGAAGAGCAAATGAGCAGTTCTTC.

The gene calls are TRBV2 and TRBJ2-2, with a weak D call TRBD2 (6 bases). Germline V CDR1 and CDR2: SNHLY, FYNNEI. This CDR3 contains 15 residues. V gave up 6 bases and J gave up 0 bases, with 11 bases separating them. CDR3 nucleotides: TGTGCCAGCAGCCGGGACTGGCCGAACACCGGGGAGCTGTTTTTT. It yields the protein CASSRDWPNTGELFF.

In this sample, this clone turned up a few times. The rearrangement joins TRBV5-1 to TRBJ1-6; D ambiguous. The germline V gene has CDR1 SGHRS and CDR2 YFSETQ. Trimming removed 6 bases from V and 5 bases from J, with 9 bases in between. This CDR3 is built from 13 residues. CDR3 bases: TGCGCCAGCAATTTTGGAGATAATTCACCCCTCCACTTT. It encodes CASNFGDNSPLHF.

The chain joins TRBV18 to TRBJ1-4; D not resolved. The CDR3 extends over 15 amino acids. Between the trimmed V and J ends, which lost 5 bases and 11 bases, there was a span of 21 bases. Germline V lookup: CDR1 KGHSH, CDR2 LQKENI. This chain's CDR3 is CASSSGRVEAVKLFF. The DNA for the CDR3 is TGTGCCAGCTCATCCGGACGGGTGGAGGCGGTGAAACTGTTTTTT.

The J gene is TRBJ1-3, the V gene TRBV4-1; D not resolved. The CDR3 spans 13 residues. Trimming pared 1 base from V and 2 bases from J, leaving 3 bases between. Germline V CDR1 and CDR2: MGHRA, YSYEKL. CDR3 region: CASSQVTGNTIYF. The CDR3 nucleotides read TGCGCCAGCAGCCAAGTAACTGGAAACACCATATATTTT.

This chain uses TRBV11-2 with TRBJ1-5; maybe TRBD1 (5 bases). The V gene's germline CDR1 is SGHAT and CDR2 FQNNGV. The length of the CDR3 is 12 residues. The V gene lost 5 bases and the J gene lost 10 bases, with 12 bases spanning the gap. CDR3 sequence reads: CASSQGRTPQHF. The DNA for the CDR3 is TGTGCCAGCAGCCAGGGAAGGACACCCCAGCATTTT.

CDR3 nucleotides: TGTGCCAGCAGCTTGAACAGGGGGGATCAGCCCCAGCATTTT. Protein product: CASSLNRGDQPQHF. This rearrangement joins TRBV11-2 to TRBJ1-5; 8 positions agree with TRBD1. V shed 3 bases, J shed 5 bases, and the junction held 3 bases outside the gene matches. This CDR3 has 14 residues. Germline V gene data show CDR1 as SGHAT and CDR2 as FQNNGV.

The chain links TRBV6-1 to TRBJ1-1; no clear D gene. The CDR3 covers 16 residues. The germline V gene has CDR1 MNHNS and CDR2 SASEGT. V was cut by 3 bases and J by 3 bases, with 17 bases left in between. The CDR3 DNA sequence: TGTGCCAGCAGTGATGGGGTAGGGCAGAGGGACACTGAAGCTTTCTTT. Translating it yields CASSDGVGQRDTEAFF.

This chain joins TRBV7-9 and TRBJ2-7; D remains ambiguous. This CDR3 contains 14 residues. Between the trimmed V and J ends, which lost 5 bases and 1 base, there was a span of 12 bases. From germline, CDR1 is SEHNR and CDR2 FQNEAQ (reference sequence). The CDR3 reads CASSKVGISYEQYF. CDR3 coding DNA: TGTGCCAGCAGCAAGGTGGGCATTTCCTACGAGCAGTACTTC.

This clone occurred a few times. The CDR3 region has the DNA TGCGCCAGCAGCTTGGTGGGACAGACCTACGAGCAGTACTTC. Amino acids: CASSLVGQTYEQYF. V is TRBV5-1 and J is TRBJ2-7; 7 nucleotides line up with TRBD1. Germline V gene sequence: CDR1 SGHRS, CDR2 YFSETQ. CDR3 length equals 14 residues. Trimming cost V 0 bases and J 2 bases; bases outside gene matches: 2.

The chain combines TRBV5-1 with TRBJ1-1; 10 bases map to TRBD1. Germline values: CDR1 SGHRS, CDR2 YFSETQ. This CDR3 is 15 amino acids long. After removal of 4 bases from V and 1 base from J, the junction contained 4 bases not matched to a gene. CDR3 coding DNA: TGCGCCAGCAGCCGGGGGACAGGGGAGAACACTGAAGCTTTCTTT. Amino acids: CASSRGTGENTEAFF.

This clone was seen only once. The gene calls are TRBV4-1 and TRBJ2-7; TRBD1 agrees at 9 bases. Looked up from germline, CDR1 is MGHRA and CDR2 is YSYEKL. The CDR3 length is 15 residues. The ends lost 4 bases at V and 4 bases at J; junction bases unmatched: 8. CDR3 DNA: TGCGCCAGCAGCCCGGAAGGGACAGGGCTGTACGAGCAGTACTTC. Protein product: CASSPEGTGLYEQYF.

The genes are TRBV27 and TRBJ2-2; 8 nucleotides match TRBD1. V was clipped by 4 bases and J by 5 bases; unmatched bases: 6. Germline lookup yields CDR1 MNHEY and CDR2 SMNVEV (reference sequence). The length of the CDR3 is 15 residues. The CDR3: CASSSVRGLTGELFF. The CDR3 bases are TGTGCCAGCAGTTCCGTCAGGGGGCTAACCGGGGAGCTGTTTTTT.